The 3 T cell receptor beta chains reported below all come from one sample, sequenced in a study of OX40 agonist ivuxolimab in advanced cancers. Library generation was performed with the immunoSEQ multiplex PCR assay. Entries here come from immuneACCESS through TCRdb and include only in-frame sequences with V and J called. Some clones fail to appear in such tables; in the studies checked, an unresolved V gene covers under half of the shortfall, and the cause of the remainder is unknown. The sample data list about 68,000 clones, and 85% of these were observed just once. The top ten clones comprise approximately 0.68% of the sample. Source: CD4+ or CD8+ T cells sorted from blood, taken in a trial of the OX40 agonist ivuxolimab. These receptors all come from an adult with an advanced solid tumor such as melanoma, head and neck, liver or kidney cancer.

V and J are TRBV15 and TRBJ2-7; the match to TRBD2 covers 9 bases. The CDR3 runs to 17 residues. Trimming cost V 3 bases and J 5 bases; bases outside gene matches: 14. Germline CDR1 is LNHNV and CDR2 is YYDKDF (reference sequence). In DNA, the CDR3 is TGTGCCACCAGCAGGGGCCGAGAAGCGGGGGGCCGCAACGAGCAGTACTTC. Translated: CATSRGREAGGRNEQYF.

The J gene is TRBJ1-4, the V gene TRBV7-8, with 9 bases that match TRBD1. V lost 3 bases, J lost 7 bases, and 3 bases stayed unmatched. CDR3 size: 14 residues. The germline V gene encodes CDR1 SGHVS and CDR2 FQNEAQ. CDR3 sequence reads: CASSFGQGTEKLFF. As DNA, the CDR3 is TGTGCCAGCAGCTTCGGACAGGGGACTGAAAAACTGTTTTTT. Based on the CDR3 plus reference TRBV7-8 and TRBJ1-4, the full variable domain is GAGVSQSPRYKVAKRGQDVALRCDPISGHVSLFWYQQALGQGPEFLTYFQNEAQLDKSGLPSDRFFAERPEGSVSTLKIQRTQQEDSAVYLCASSFGQGTEKLFFGSGTQLSVL.

This sequence joins TRBV19 and TRBJ1-4; D remains unclear. CDR3 length: 13 amino acids. CDR1 is LNHDA and CDR2 is SQIVND in the germline V gene (reference sequence). V shed 4 bases and J shed 3 bases, with 6 bases lying between them. The chain's CDR3 is CASSKESNEKLFF. The CDR3 region has the DNA TGTGCCAGTAGTAAGGAGTCTAATGAAAAACTGTTTTTT.